This TCR beta chain was sequenced for a study of early T cells in non-severe SARS-CoV-2 infection (TCRdb year 2021). Broadly, across the study: Because TCR sequencing relied on bulk RNA taken from unsorted whole blood, pairing of alpha and beta chains was not possible. The paper's findings and limits, for the study overall: VDJdb matching was skewed toward anti-spike CD8 responses and likely underestimated virus-specific expansions by missing private and CD4 specificities.

This was a case-control study nested in a cohort of healthcare workers in London, UK, who had nasopharyngeal swab PCR tests and blood samples taken every week. Healthcare workers were enrolled in the week of the UK lockdown, from 23 to 31 March 2020, and were followed every week for up to roughly 15 weeks. Concerning this clonotype: The antigen it recognizes is unknown. The sample holds no much larger clone one base away, and base qualities are not on file.

The library relied on 5' RACE. TCRdb shows the sequencer as NextSeq 500. To correct for sequencing error and PCR bias, the TCR library protocol tagged individual cDNA molecules with unique molecular identifiers. Sequencing covered both TCR alpha and beta chains, and within each sample the abundances of alpha and beta sequences were tightly co-correlated. The authors' pipeline ran thus. V gene, J gene and CDR3 annotation of TCR sequences was performed with Decombinator V4. TCRs were defined as expanded if a significant change between any two time points was detected under a Poisson model with p below 0.0001. TCR abundances were normalised to the total number of TCRs sequenced in each sample and reported as counts per million. MAIT TCRs were defined by TRAV1-2 paired with TRAJ12, TRAJ20 or TRAJ33, and iNKT TCRs by TRAV10 paired with TRAJ18. VDJdb, accessed on 1 November 2021, was searched for TCRs annotated for CMV, EBV and SARS-CoV-2, and TCRs annotated for more than one antigen were excluded. TCRdb's own reprocessing of the public reads used fastp at Q25 and MiXCR and kept productive beta chains. Each entry is one CDR3 protein sequence, shown with its most common DNA and genes. The V and J calls were determined by TCRdb, not by the authors. The sample table shows over 70,000 distinct CDR3 sequences, and around an eighth are seen once. 6.5% to 8.5% of the sample lies in the top ten.

The CDR3 numbers 14 residues from cysteine through phenylalanine. This entry keeps only the CDR3 DNA: 42 bases, framed from base 1. CDR1 and CDR2 are read off the germline V gene as SGHRS and YFSETQ. The V and J ends are trimmed by 4 bases and 3 bases, leaving 11 bases between them. The clonotype originates from an adult who was a healthcare worker with PCR-confirmed SARS-CoV-2 infection or an uninfected control (not recorded which). The material sequenced was whole blood. The V and J segments used are TRBV5-1 and TRBJ1-5; the D gene is perhaps TRBD1, from 6 matching bases. This receptor carries the CDR3 CASSPGQYNQPQHF. The DNA reads TGCGCCAGCAGCCCCGGACAGTACAATCAGCCCCAGCATTTT. Outside the CDR3, residues come from the reference TRBV5-1 and TRBJ1-5 proteins, so the full variable domain is: KAGVTQTPRYLIKTRGQQVTLSCSPISGHRSVSWYQQTPGQGLQFLFEYFSETQRNKGNFPGRFSGRQFSNSRSEMNVSTLELGDSALYLCASSPGQYNQPQHFGDGTRLSIL.